This T cell receptor beta chain comes out of a study of blood T cells in healthy people across ages (dated by TCRdb to 2013 to 2016). General notes on the study: In model experiments, template switching captured about one uniquely barcoded TCR beta cDNA molecule for every two T cells. Donors of different ages were randomly distributed across sequencing lanes to avoid experimental bias. Age-related changes in TCR beta repertoire diversity were measured in the study by deep sequencing normalized with unique cDNA molecular identifiers. For two donors (one aged 18 to 29 and one aged 80 or older), the study analyzed two additional independent replicas of 1 million unique cDNA reads from the same blood draw. Four age groups were formed from the donors: young (average around 15 years), middle-aged (more than 35), aged (62) and long-lived (about 80).

Library construction relied on 5' RACE. For sequencing, an Illumina HiSeq 2500 was employed. A second 7 to 11 cycle PCR used a sample-barcoded 5' primer and a J-beta primer mix. A template-switch 5' adaptor carrying 12 random nucleotides introduced a unique molecular identifier onto each TCR beta cDNA molecule. At least 2.5 million CDR3-containing paired-end reads were obtained from each sample. First-strand cDNA was synthesized from all RNA with the Mint cDNA synthesis kit, primed by a TRBC-specific oligonucleotide. Following uracil-DNA glycosylase treatment, all cDNA underwent a first 18-cycle PCR with the universal primers M1SS and BC2_uni_R. The original pipeline was this. For normalization, 1 million high-quality reads were randomly selected from each sample, with every read carrying a distinct molecular identifier. Instead of being binned into consensus sequences, reads that shared molecular identifiers were thrown out. CDR3 identification, clonotype clustering and error correction used MiTCR with a Q25 quality threshold and the strictest error-elimination algorithm. Lower-bound total TCR beta diversity was estimated with a nonparametric unseen species model using Euler transformation. In TCRdb, the public reads were trimmed at Q25 with fastp and aligned with MiXCR, with productive beta chains retained. CDR3 protein sequences are deduplicated, and each keeps its most common genes and DNA. The V and J calls and clone size come from TCRdb's table, not from the authors' own analysis. In all, the sample holds around 600,000 distinct CDR3 sequences, and around half of those were seen once. The ten biggest clones cover around 23% of the sample.

The donors were about 40 Caucasian individuals from Russia, aged 6 to 90 years, who were systemically healthy. Around 9.8 milliliters of peripheral blood were collected from each donor into EDTA-treated Vacutainer tubes. Ficoll-Paque density-gradient centrifugation was used to isolate PBMCs, with at least 7 million per sample. Total RNA, at least 5 micrograms per sample, was extracted from PBMCs with Trizol reagent. The percentages of naive CD45RAhigh/CD27high T cells were determined by flow cytometry on a PBMC aliquot from every donor. Relative to germline, V is 1 base shorter and J is 6 bases shorter, with 16 bases between their ends. Per the germline V gene (reference sequence), DFQATT is the CDR1 and SNEGSKA is the CDR2. The CDR3 contains 14 residues, cysteine and phenylalanine counted. The only DNA kept is the CDR3, 42 bases in frame from the first base. This clonotype has only a few counts. There is no known antigen for this receptor. The record has no base qualities; no much larger clone is one base away.

Overall results and qualifications from the work: The long-lived group showed more naive CD4+ T cells, fewer expanded clones and increased TCR diversity than the aged group, suggesting age selection. Estimates of total diversity based on one million sequenced T cells were considered lower bounds and underestimates. As age increased, observed TCR beta diversity per million T cells dropped in a roughly linear way, and a significant reduction was already evident by age roughly 36. Because the CMV infection status of the donors was unknown, age-related changes in expanded clonotypes may potentially have been confounded. Because profiling used bulk unsorted PBMCs, naive and antigen-experienced compartments could not be compared conclusively. Observed TCR beta diversity correlated strongly with the percentage of naive T cells measured by flow cytometry.

Rearrangement joined TRBV20-1 to TRBJ2-7; confidence is insufficient to name the D gene. This receptor was taken from a man older than 75 in good health. Sequenced material: blood. The bases are TGCAGTGCTAGAGTCGGTACTTCGTTTCGCGAGCAGTACTTC. Translated, it reads CSARVGTSFREQYF.